Each of the 30 T cell receptor beta chains below was sequenced from the same sample in a study of cytomegalovirus exposure and HLA in healthy donors. Primers included in the PCR were 60 Vbeta and 13 Jbeta primers. Repertoires were generated with immunoSEQ multiplex PCR, while TCRdb's copy carries only in-frame clones and drops some. The data contain approximately 140,000 clones, just over 75% of them singletons. Sequencing input: PBMCs. Every receptor here comes from a woman between 45 and 65 years old in good health and CMV-seronegative.

The chain uses TRBV18 and TRBJ1-5; TRBD1 is a possible D gene (6 bases). Per the germline V gene, CDR1 is KGHSH and CDR2 is LQKENI. The CDR3 has 17 residues. The ends were cut back, 2 bases at V and 7 bases at J, with 21 bases in the middle. The CDR3 bases are TGTGCCAGCTCACCAACGGCAGGGGCCGGCCCAGGCCAGCCCCAGCATTTT. Translating it yields CASSPTAGAGPGQPQHF.

This clone has only a few counts. This chain joins TRBV4-1 and TRBJ2-7, with D possibly matching TRBD1 (5 bases). The V gene's germline CDR1 is MGHRA and CDR2 YSYEKL. This CDR3 spans 15 amino acids. The V and J ends lost 0 bases and 2 bases respectively, with 11 bases between them. CDR3 in amino acids: CASSQEGVPPYEQYF. The CDR3 coding sequence is TGCGCCAGCAGCCAAGAAGGGGTTCCTCCCTACGAGCAGTACTTC.

V and J are TRBV9 and TRBJ1-1, with 8 bases that match TRBD1. Trimming cost V 3 bases and J 4 bases; bases outside gene matches: 5. CDR1 is SGDLS and CDR2 is YYNGEE in the germline V gene. The length of the CDR3 is 14 residues. The CDR3 DNA is TGTGCCAGCAGCGCTCACACAGGGGGCACTGAAGCTTTCTTT. As protein: CASSAHTGGTEAFF.

The chain combines TRBV6-4 with TRBJ2-1, with 12 bases aligning to TRBD2. V dropped 4 bases and J dropped 2; count of bases not matched to a gene: 9. Germline-derived CDR1 and CDR2 are MRHNA and SNTAGT. The CDR3 has 18 residues. The CDR3 reads CASSADSRLAGAYNEQFF. Written as DNA, the CDR3 is TGTGCCAGCAGTGCCGATTCTAGACTAGCGGGAGCCTACAATGAGCAGTTCTTC.

The chain employs TRBV4-1 and TRBJ1-1; TRBD1 agrees at 8 bases. Germline V gene data show CDR1 as MGHRA and CDR2 as YSYEKL. The CDR3 contains 15 residues. V lost 1 base, J lost 3 bases, and 4 bases stayed unmatched. The CDR3 protein is CASSQAPDRDTEAFF. The CDR3 nucleotides are TGCGCCAGCAGCCAAGCTCCGGACAGGGACACTGAAGCTTTCTTT.

The CDR3 protein is CASSYTPGQENYGYTF. In nucleotides, the CDR3 is TGTGCCAGCAGTTACACTCCAGGACAGGAGAACTATGGCTACACCTTC. This sequence joins TRBV6-5 and TRBJ1-2; 7 nucleotides match TRBD1. The V segment lost 2 bases and the J segment 2 bases; nucleotides outside the gene matches: 8. From germline, CDR1 is MNHEY and CDR2 SVGAGI. This CDR3 contains 16 residues.

This clone was picked up one time. CDR3 in DNA: TGTGCCAGCAGCCCAAGCACTAGCGGGGTGACCTACGAGCAGTACTTC. Amino acid sequence: CASSPSTSGVTYEQYF. The chain carries TRBV5-4 and TRBJ2-7, with 10 bases fitting TRBD2. Germline V lookup: CDR1 SGHNT, CDR2 YYREEE (reference sequence). The CDR3 runs 16 residues. The V segment lost 4 bases and the J segment 2 bases; nucleotides outside the gene matches: 9.

The rearrangement uses TRBV28 and TRBJ1-4, with a possible D match to TRBD1 (6 bases). Germline V gives CDR1 MDHEN, CDR2 SYDVKM. V was clipped by 4 bases and J by 7 bases, with 16 bases between them. The CDR3 has 15 amino acids. CDR3: CASSSSTGTTEKLFF. CDR3 sequence (DNA): TGTGCCAGCAGTTCGTCGACTGGGACAACTGAAAAACTGTTTTTT.

J is TRBJ2-1 and V is TRBV29-1; 8 bases agree with TRBD1. The length of the CDR3 is 14 residues. Unmatched junction bases numbered 7, after V lost 8 bases and J lost 1 base. CDR1 SQVTM and CDR2 ANQGSEA come from the germline V gene. For the CDR3, the DNA is TGCAGCAAGGACAGGGCGGGATCCTACAATGAGCAGTTCTTC. It codes for CSKDRAGSYNEQFF.

This chain connects TRBV7-8 to TRBJ2-7, with 8 bases identical to TRBD1. The germline gives CDR1 SGHVS, CDR2 FQNEAQ. After removal of 1 base from V and 2 bases from J, the junction contained 1 base not matched to a gene. The CDR3 consists of 14 residues. CDR3 protein: CASSLGQGTYEQYV. CDR3 nucleotide sequence: TGTGCCAGCAGCTTAGGACAGGGGACCTACGAGCAGTACGTC.

The V gene is TRBV28, the J gene TRBJ1-4, with TRBD1 identical over 8 bases. The CDR3 loop spans 15 amino acids. V trimming: 6 bases; J trimming: 0 bases; junction bases outside the gene matches: 3. Germline CDR1 and CDR2: MDHEN and SYDVKM. CDR3 amino acids: CASRDRVSTNEKLFF. CDR3 nucleotide sequence: TGTGCCAGCAGGGACAGGGTTTCAACTAATGAAAAACTGTTTTTT.

The rearrangement uses TRBV2 and TRBJ1-1; D not resolved. CDR3 length equals 16 residues. Trimming stripped 4 bases from V and 1 base from J, with 16 bases between. Germline CDR1 SNHLY, CDR2 FYNNEI. Written as DNA, the CDR3 is TGTGCCAGCAGTGCGGGTGGGGTGCGGGCGAACACTGAAGCTTTCTTT. This translates into CASSAGGVRANTEAFF.

The rearrangement links TRBV9 to TRBJ2-7; D remains ambiguous. Trimming removed 7 bases from V and 0 bases from J, with 14 bases in between. The CDR3 length is 14 residues. Germline-derived CDR1 and CDR2 are SGDLS and YYNGEE. The CDR3 sequence: CASLPRRLSYEQYV. The CDR3 nucleotides are TGTGCCAGCCTACCGCGCAGACTCTCCTACGAGCAGTACGTC.

The V gene is TRBV29-1, the J gene TRBJ1-5, with a possible D match to TRBD1 (6 bases). This CDR3 is 17 amino acids long. Germline CDR1 reads SQVTM; CDR2 reads ANQGSEA. With 3 bases removed from V and 2 bases from J, the gap between germline ends came to 20 bases. The CDR3 nucleotides read TGCAGCGTTGAGGGGGGAGGGGGGCGCGTCGGCAATCAGCCCCAGCATTTT. Translated: CSVEGGGGRVGNQPQHF.

The V gene is TRBV6-6, the J gene TRBJ1-3; TRBD1 is a possible D gene (5 bases). The CDR3 extends over 12 amino acids. V lost 7 bases and J lost 9, with 13 bases in between. Germline values: CDR1 MNHNY, CDR2 SVGAGI (reference sequence). The CDR3 DNA follows: TGTGCCAGCACCGGACAAAGTGGCACCATATATTTT. Residues: CASTGQSGTIYF.

The chain employs TRBV5-4 and TRBJ2-1, with 7 bases lining up with TRBD2. V was clipped by 0 bases and J by 12 bases; unmatched bases: 9. The germline V gene encodes CDR1 SGHNT and CDR2 YYREEE (reference sequence). The CDR3 extends over 14 amino acids. CDR3 sequence reads: CASSLEPSGRGQFF. The CDR3, as DNA: TGTGCCAGCAGCTTGGAGCCTAGCGGTCGTGGGCAGTTCTTC.

V is TRBV28 and J is TRBJ2-1; TRBD1 matches at 9 bases. This CDR3 comprises 16 residues. Germline values: CDR1 MDHEN, CDR2 SYDVKM. The ends lost 1 base at V and 2 bases at J; junction bases unmatched: 3. The CDR3 region is CASSLSGTGPYNEQFF. CDR3 sequence (DNA): TGTGCCAGCAGTTTATCTGGGACAGGGCCCTACAATGAGCAGTTCTTC.

V is TRBV20-1 and J is TRBJ1-2; D uncertain. CDR1 DFQATT and CDR2 SNEGSKA come from the germline V gene (reference sequence). There are 11 residues in the CDR3. Trimming left V 7 bases short and J 2 bases short, with 8 bases between. CDR3 DNA: TGCAGTGTTGAGGAAAACTATGGCTACACCTTC. It yields the protein CSVEENYGYTF.

The rearrangement uses TRBV6-4 and TRBJ1-5; D remains unclear. Looked up from germline, CDR1 is MRHNA and CDR2 is SNTAGT. This CDR3 has 13 residues. V was pared by 4 bases and J by 7 bases, with 11 bases between. CDR3 region: CASSAAERQPQHF. The CDR3 DNA is TGTGCCAGCAGTGCAGCGGAAAGGCAGCCCCAGCATTTT.

The chain employs TRBV18 and TRBJ1-3; D might be TRBD1 (5 bases). This CDR3 region has 14 residues. The V end lost 3 bases, the J end lost 0 bases, and 6 bases lay between the germline ends. Germline CDR1 reads KGHSH; CDR2 reads LQKENI. This chain's CDR3 is CASSPTVSGNTIYF. The CDR3 bases are TGTGCCAGCTCACCGACAGTCTCTGGAAACACCATATATTTT.

The genes are TRBV2 and TRBJ2-1; TRBD2 agrees at 9 bases. This CDR3 comprises 14 residues. V lost 2 bases, J lost 9 bases, and 5 bases stayed unmatched. CDR1 SNHLY and CDR2 FYNNEI come from the germline V gene. The CDR3 nucleotides are TGTGCCAGCAGTGAACTAGCGGGATTAAGTGAGCAGTTCTTC. It encodes CASSELAGLSEQFF.

The chain carries TRBV18 and TRBJ2-7; TRBD2 might be the D (6 bases). The CDR3 has 14 residues. From germline, CDR1 is KGHSH and CDR2 LQKENI. Trimming took off 4 bases at V and 1 base at J, with 11 bases between the two ends. The CDR3 reads CASSLGGTSYEQYF. For the CDR3, the DNA is TGTGCCAGCTCACTCGGCGGGACGTCCTACGAGCAGTACTTC. The variable domain in full, completed from reference TRBV18 and TRBJ2-7, reads NAGVMQNPRHLVRRRGQEARLRCSPMKGHSHVYWYRQLPEEGLKFMVYLQKENIIDESGMPKERFSAEFPKEGPSILRIQQVVRGDSAAYFCASSLGGTSYEQYFGPGTRLTVT.

The chain uses TRBV11-3 and TRBJ1-1; weak D call: TRBD1 (6 bases). V lost 4 bases to trimming and J lost 0 bases, with 12 bases between them. The CDR3 covers 15 residues. Germline values: CDR1 SGHNT, CDR2 YENEEA. The CDR3 spells CASSSGGQMNTEAFF. DNA for the CDR3: TGTGCCAGCAGCTCCGGGGGGCAGATGAACACTGAAGCTTTCTTT.

This chain connects TRBV7-2 to TRBJ1-1; D might be TRBD1 (6 bases). The length of the CDR3 is 15 residues. V was cut by 1 base and J by 2 bases, with 11 bases left in between. Germline lookup yields CDR1 SGHTA and CDR2 FQGNSA. The CDR3 reads CASSLERTANTEAFF. CDR3 in DNA: TGTGCCAGCAGCTTAGAGAGGACAGCCAACACTGAAGCTTTCTTT.

V gene TRBV16 combines with J gene TRBJ2-7; 10 bases agree with TRBD1. CDR3 size: 17 residues. CDR1 and CDR2 (germline): KGHSY, FQNENV. The V and J ends lost 3 bases and 2 bases, in that order; junction bases with no gene match: 10. The CDR3 DNA reads as TGTGCCAGCAGCCACCCCGGGGAAGGGACAGGGGCCTACGAGCAGTACTTC. Protein product: CASSHPGEGTGAYEQYF.

The rearrangement links TRBV21-1 to TRBJ1-1; TRBD1 is the table's D call and was not checked against the DNA. TRBV21-1 is tagged as a pseudogene. CDR3 length equals 15 residues. CDR3 nucleotide sequence: TGTGCCAGCAGCAAAGGCAGGGGGGCGAACACTGAAGCTTTCTTT. Encoded protein: CASSKGRGANTEAFF.

The rearrangement links TRBV18 to TRBJ1-5, with D possibly matching TRBD1 (6 bases). Germline V gene data show CDR1 as KGHSH and CDR2 as LQKENI. This CDR3 has 15 residues. Trimming removed 1 base from V and 3 bases from J, with 10 bases in between. The CDR3 DNA reads TGTGCCAGCTCACCACTAAGGGACAACAATCAGCCCCAGCATTTT. Translation gives CASSPLRDNNQPQHF.

The rearrangement links TRBV28 to TRBJ2-7, with D perhaps matching TRBD2 (5 bases). Germline V lookup: CDR1 MDHEN, CDR2 SYDVKM. The CDR3 contains 17 residues. V was trimmed by 5 bases and J by 2 bases, leaving 22 bases between them. CDR3 sequence: CASSPRPGLLAPYEQYF. DNA of the CDR3: TGTGCCAGCAGTCCGCGCCCCGGACTCCTTGCTCCCTACGAGCAGTACTTC.

CDR3 sequence (DNA): TGTGCCAGCAGCGTACAGGGGGCGGCTGGAAACACCATATATTTT. This gives the protein CASSVQGAAGNTIYF. The chain is built from TRBV9 and TRBJ1-3; 8 nucleotides line up with TRBD1. V shed 1 base, J shed 2 bases, and the junction held 2 bases outside the gene matches. The CDR3 covers 15 residues. Germline values: CDR1 SGDLS, CDR2 YYNGEE.

This clone has a handful of counts. The gene calls are TRBV6-5 and TRBJ2-7, with D possibly matching TRBD1 (6 bases). The CDR3 extends over 14 amino acids. Germline values: CDR1 MNHEY, CDR2 SVGAGI. The germline V and J ends were trimmed by 4 bases and 2 bases, with 12 bases remaining between them. The chain's CDR3 is CASSLDRTAYEQYF. DNA of the CDR3: TGTGCCAGCAGTTTAGACAGGACCGCCTACGAGCAGTACTTC.